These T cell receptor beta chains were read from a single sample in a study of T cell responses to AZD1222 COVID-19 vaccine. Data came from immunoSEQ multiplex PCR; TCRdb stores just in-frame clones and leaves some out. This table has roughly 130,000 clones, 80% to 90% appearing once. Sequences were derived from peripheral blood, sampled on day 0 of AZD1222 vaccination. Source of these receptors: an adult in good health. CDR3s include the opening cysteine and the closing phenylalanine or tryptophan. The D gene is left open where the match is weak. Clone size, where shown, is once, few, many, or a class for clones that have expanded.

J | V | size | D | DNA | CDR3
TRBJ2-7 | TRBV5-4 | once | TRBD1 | TGTGCCAGCAGCTTGGTGGACAGGGGGCTTTACGAGCAGTACTTC | CASSLVDRGLYEQYF
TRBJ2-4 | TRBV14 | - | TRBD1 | TGTGCCAGCAGCCCCTCGACAGGGTTGGCCAAAAACATTCAGTACTTC | CASSPSTGLAKNIQYF
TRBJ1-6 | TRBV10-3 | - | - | TGTGCCATCAGTGCGGGCGCGGACTATAATTCACCCCTCCACTTT | CAISAGADYNSPLHF
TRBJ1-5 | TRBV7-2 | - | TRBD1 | TGTGCCAGCAGCACACAGACAGGGGGCGGTCAGCCCCAGCATTTT | CASSTQTGGGQPQHF
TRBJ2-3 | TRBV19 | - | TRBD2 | TGTGCCAGTAGCCCGGGACTAGCCGCTAGCACAGATACGCAGTATTTT | CASSPGLAASTDTQYF
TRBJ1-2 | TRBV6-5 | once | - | TGTGCCAGCAGAAAACGGGTAGTCCAGTCCGACACCTTC | CASRKRVVQSDTF
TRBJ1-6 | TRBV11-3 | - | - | TGTGCCAGCAGCCCTGCAGCCTATAATTCACCCCTCCACTTT | CASSPAAYNSPLHF
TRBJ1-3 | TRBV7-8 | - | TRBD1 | TGTGCCAGCAGCCTACCGACAGGGATCTCTGGAAACACCATATATTTT | CASSLPTGISGNTIYF
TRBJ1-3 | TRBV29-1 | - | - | TGCAGCGTTGAAGGGCCGGGACCGAACGGAAACACCATATATTTT | CSVEGPGPNGNTIYF
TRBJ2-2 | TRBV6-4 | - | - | TGTGCCAGCAGCCGGACACCCAACACCGGGGAGCTGTTTTTT | CASSRTPNTGELFF
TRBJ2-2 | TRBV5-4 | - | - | TGTGCCAGCAGCTTTTATTGGGGGGGGCGCACCGGGGAGCTGTTTTTT | CASSFYWGGRTGELFF
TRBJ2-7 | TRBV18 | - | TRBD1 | TGTGCCAGCTCACCGAGGGACAGGTCCTACGAGCAGTACTTC | CASSPRDRSYEQYF
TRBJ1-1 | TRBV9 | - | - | TGTGCCAGCAGCTCCAGACCCACTGAAGCTTTCTTT | CASSSRPTEAFF
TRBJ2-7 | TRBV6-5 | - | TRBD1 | TGTGCCAGCATTCGGGACAGGGGGCGATACGAGCAGTACTTC | CASIRDRGRYEQYF
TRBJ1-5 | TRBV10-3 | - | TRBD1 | TGTGCCATCAGCGGGACAGGCGGGGGCTATAGCAATCAGCCCCAGCATTTT | CAISGTGGGYSNQPQHF
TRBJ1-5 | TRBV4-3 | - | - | TGCGCCAGCAGCCAAGATCCAAAGGGTAATCAGCCCCAGCATTTT | CASSQDPKGNQPQHF
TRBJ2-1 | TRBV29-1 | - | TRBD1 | TGCAGCGTAGCCGACAGGGACGCTTACAATGAGCAGTTCTTC | CSVADRDAYNEQFF
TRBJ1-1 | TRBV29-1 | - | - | TGCATCGCAATAAGGGGGGGGCATGCTTTCTTT | CIAIRGGHAFF
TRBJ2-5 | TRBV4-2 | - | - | TGTGCCAGCAGCCAAGAATTGGGGCGGCCCCAAGAGACCCAGTACTTC | CASSQELGRPQETQYF
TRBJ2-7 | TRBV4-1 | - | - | TGCGCCAGCAGCCCCAGGGTGGGCGAGCAGTACTTC | CASSPRVGEQYF
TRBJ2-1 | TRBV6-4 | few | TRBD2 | TGTGCCAGCAGTTTAGAGACTAGCGGGAGCAATGAGCAGTTCTTC | CASSLETSGSNEQFF
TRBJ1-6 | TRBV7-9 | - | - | TGTGCCAGCAGCCCCCCGGGGGGGGAGTCACCCCTCCACTTT | CASSPPGGESPLHF
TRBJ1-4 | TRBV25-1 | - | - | TGTGCCAGCAGGGGACGGTATAATGAAAAACTGTTTTTT | CASRGRYNEKLFF
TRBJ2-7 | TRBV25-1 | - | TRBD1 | TGTGCCAGCAGTGAATCCAATAGAACAGGGGGCATTGGCTACGAGCAGTACTTC | CASSESNRTGGIGYEQYF
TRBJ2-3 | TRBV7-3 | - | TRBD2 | TGTGCCAGCAGTCTCAACTTAGCGGGAGGGGGAGATACGCAGTATTTT | CASSLNLAGGGDTQYF
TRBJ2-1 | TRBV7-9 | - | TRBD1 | TGTGCCAGCAGCTTGCCAGGGGGTAATGAGCAGTTCTTC | CASSLPGGNEQFF
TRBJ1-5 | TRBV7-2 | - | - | TGTGCCAGCAGCTCTTTTAGAGGGAGGTTTAATCAGCCCCAGCATTTT | CASSSFRGRFNQPQHF
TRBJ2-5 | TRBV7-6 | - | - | TGTGCCAGCAGCTTAGAACCGGGGCAGGAGACCCAGTACTTC | CASSLEPGQETQYF
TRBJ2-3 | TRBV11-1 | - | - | TGTGCCAGCAGCTTCTTCAGGGCGGGAGATACGCAGTATTTT | CASSFFRAGDTQYF
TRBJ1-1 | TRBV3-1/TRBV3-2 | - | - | TGTGCCAGCAGCCAAGCTCTATTTAACACTGAAGCTTTCTTT | CASSQALFNTEAFF
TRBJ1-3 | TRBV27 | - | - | TGTGCCAGCAGTCCCCTCAGACGGAGCCTCTCTGGAAACACCATATATTTT | CASSPLRRSLSGNTIYF
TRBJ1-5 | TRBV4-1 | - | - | TGCGCCAGCAGCCAACCAGGCCGGGGCAATCAGCCCCAGCATTTT | CASSQPGRGNQPQHF
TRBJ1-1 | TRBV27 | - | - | TGTGCCAGCAGTTTATCCCTCGCGTGGGAAGGTGAAGCTTTCTTT | CASSLSLAWEGEAFF
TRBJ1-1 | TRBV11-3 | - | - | TGTGCCAGCAGCTTCACTTACACTGAAGCTTTCTTT | CASSFTYTEAFF
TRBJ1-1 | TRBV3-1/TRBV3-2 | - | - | TGTGCCAGCAGCCAATTTACGGGTGACGCTGAAGCTTTCTTT | CASSQFTGDAEAFF
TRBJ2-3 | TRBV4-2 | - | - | TGTGCCAGCAGCCCCTGGGCCGGACAGACAACTAGCACAGATACGCAGTATTTT | CASSPWAGQTTSTDTQYF
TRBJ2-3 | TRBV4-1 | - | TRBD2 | TGCGCCAGCAGCCAAGATATGGTGAGAAGCGGGAGTACAGATACGCAGTATTTT | CASSQDMVRSGSTDTQYF
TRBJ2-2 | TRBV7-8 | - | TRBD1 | TGTGCCAGCAGCTTTGGGACAGCCGGGGAGCTGTTTTTT | CASSFGTAGELFF
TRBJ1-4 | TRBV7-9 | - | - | TGTGCCAGCAGCAATCAGGTTGAAAAACTGTTTTTT | CASSNQVEKLFF
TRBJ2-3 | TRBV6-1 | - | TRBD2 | TGTGCCAGCAGTGGGGAATTACTAGCGGGAGTTACAGATACGCAGTATTTT | CASSGELLAGVTDTQYF
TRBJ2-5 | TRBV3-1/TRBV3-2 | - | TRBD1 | TGTGCCAGCAGCCAAAGGGCTCAGGGGGCGCGGGAGACCCAGTACTTC | CASSQRAQGARETQYF
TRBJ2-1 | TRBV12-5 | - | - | TGTGCTAGTGCCTTCCGGACAGATTACAATGAGCAGTTCTTC | CASAFRTDYNEQFF
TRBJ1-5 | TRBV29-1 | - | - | TGCAGCGTTGTTGTGGACAGCTGGAACAATCAGCCCCAGCATTTT | CSVVVDSWNNQPQHF
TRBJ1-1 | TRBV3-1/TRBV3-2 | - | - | TGTGCCAGCAGCCAAGATCCCAGGGGCACTGAAGCTTTCTTT | CASSQDPRGTEAFF
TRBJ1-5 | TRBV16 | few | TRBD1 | TGTGCCAGCAGATGGGACAGGGGAGGGCAGCCCCAGCATTTT | CASRWDRGGQPQHF
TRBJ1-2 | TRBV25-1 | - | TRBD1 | TGTGCCAGCAGTTTTGGTCAGGGGGTAGGGTATGGCTACACCTTC | CASSFGQGVGYGYTF
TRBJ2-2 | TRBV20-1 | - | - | TGCAGTGCTACAGACACCGGGGAGCTGTTTTTT | CSATDTGELFF
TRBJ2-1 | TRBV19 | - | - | TGTGCCAGTAGGGCGGTCGGCTCCTACAATGAGCAGTTCTTC | CASRAVGSYNEQFF
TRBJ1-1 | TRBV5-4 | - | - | TGTGCCAGCAGCATCACAGGGAGCACTGAAGCTTTCTTT | CASSITGSTEAFF
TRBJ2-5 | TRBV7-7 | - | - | TGTGCTAGCAGCTTAGCCGGGAAGACCCAGTACTTC | CASSLAGKTQYF
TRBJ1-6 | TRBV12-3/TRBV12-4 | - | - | TGTGCCAGCAGTTTAGGCCCCGACAGGCTTTCCCACTTT | CASSLGPDRLSHF
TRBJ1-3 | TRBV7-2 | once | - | TGTGCCAGCAGCTCAGACCAGGGGTCGGGCAACACCATATATTTT | CASSSDQGSGNTIYF
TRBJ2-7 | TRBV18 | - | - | TGTGCCAGCTCACAGGACAGCCTCAGCTCCTACGAGCAGTACTTC | CASSQDSLSSYEQYF
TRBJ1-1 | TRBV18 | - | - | TGTGCCAGCTCACCATCTCTGGGGTTGGCTGAAGCTTTCTTT | CASSPSLGLAEAFF
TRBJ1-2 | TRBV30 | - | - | TGTGCCTGGAGTGTGGGGCAGGGCTATGGCTACACCTTC | CAWSVGQGYGYTF
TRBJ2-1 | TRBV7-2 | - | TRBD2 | TGTGCCAGCAGCTTAGGGGCTAGCGGGACCGAGCAGTTCTTC | CASSLGASGTEQFF
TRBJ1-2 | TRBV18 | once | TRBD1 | TGTGCCAGCTCATCACAGGGGGCGGATGGCTACACCTTC | CASSSQGADGYTF
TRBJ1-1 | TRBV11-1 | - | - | TGTGCCAGCAGCTTTCAAGGGACGGCGAACACTGAAGCTTTCTTT | CASSFQGTANTEAFF
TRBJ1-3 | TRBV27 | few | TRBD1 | TGTGCCAGCAGTTTGTCTTACAGGGGGGGCTCTGGAAACACCATATATTTT | CASSLSYRGGSGNTIYF
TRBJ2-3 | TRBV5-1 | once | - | TGCGCCAGCAGCACCACGGGAGTTGGGACAGATACGCAGTATTTT | CASSTTGVGTDTQYF